The 10 T cell receptor beta chains below all came from one sample that was sequenced in a study of CD8 T cells in ankylosing spondylitis. Each CDR3 protein gets one entry after TCRdb re-called the 5' RACE reads with MiXCR. The sample contains approximately 150,000 distinct CDR3 sequences, roughly 30% of which appear only once. Sample: synovial fluid, either unsorted or a sorted T cell fraction (not recorded which). Receptors originate from a male donor with ankylosing spondylitis.

This clonotype was found a few times. The chain couples TRBV6-2 or TRBV6-3 to TRBJ2-1; no reliable D call. The V gene's germline CDR1 is MNHEY and CDR2 SVGEGT. Trimming removed 5 bases at V and 6 bases at J, with 17 bases between. CDR3 length: 15 amino acids. The chain's CDR3 is CASSPQPTRTNEQFF. CDR3 in DNA: TGTGCCAGCAGTCCCCAACCGACAAGGACCAATGAGCAGTTCTTC.

This clonotype was seen more than once but under ten times. CDR3 residues: CASSAGGPENTQYF. The CDR3 bases are TGTGCCAGCAGCGCCGGGGGGCCGGAGAATACGCAGTATTTT. V usage is TRBV11-2 and J usage is TRBJ2-3; TRBD2 is a possible D gene (7 bases). CDR3 length: 14 amino acids. Germline V gene sequence: CDR1 SGHAT, CDR2 FQNNGV. Deletions cut 5 bases from V and 7 bases from J, with 16 bases between.

The chain links TRBV2 to TRBJ1-1, with D uncertain. The CDR3 contains 13 residues. Germline CDR1 is SNHLY and CDR2 is FYNNEI. V dropped 6 bases and J dropped 3 bases, with 11 bases sitting between them. CDR3 nucleotides: TGTGCCAGCAGGGCCACAGAGTACACTGAAGCTTTCTTT. This encodes CASRATEYTEAFF. The full variable domain, its missing parts supplied by reference TRBV2 and TRBJ1-1, is EPEVTQTPSHQVTQMGQEVILRCVPISNHLYFYWYRQILGQKVEFLVSFYNNEISEKSEIFDDQFSVERPDGSNFTLKIRSTKLEDSAMYFCASRATEYTEAFFGQGTRLTVV.

As regards this clonotype: A much larger clonotype is one base distant, so this may be a read error. The chain combines TRBV2 with TRBJ2-1; 7 bases map to TRBD2. This CDR3 contains 12 residues. After removal of 4 bases from V and 9 bases from J, the junction contained 3 bases not matched to a gene. Per the germline V gene, CDR1 is SNHLY and CDR2 is FYNNEI. The CDR3: CASSGGGGEQFF. In DNA form, the CDR3 reads TGTGCCAGCAGTGGGGGGGGAGGTGAGCAGTTCTTC.

The chain links TRBV12-3 or TRBV12-4 to TRBJ2-7, with 8 bases lining up with TRBD1. This CDR3 has 15 amino acids. The J segment lost 4 bases and the V segment lost 5 bases, leaving 10 bases of the junction unmatched. CDR3 region: CASSPRRTGRYEQYF. In nucleotides, the CDR3 is TGTGCCAGCAGTCCCAGACGGACAGGGCGGTACGAGCAGTACTTC.

The chain has TRBV7-6 and TRBJ1-4; no firm D call. Germline V lookup: CDR1 SGHVS, CDR2 FNYEAQ. V lost 3 bases and J lost 4, with 15 bases in between. The CDR3 spans 16 residues. The CDR3 region is CASSFQQPSRNEKLFF. The CDR3 DNA reads TGTGCCAGCAGCTTTCAACAGCCGTCCCGTAATGAAAAACTGTTTTTT.

The chain combines TRBV7-3 with TRBJ2-1; 7 bases line up with TRBD2. Trimming took 5 bases from V and 7 from J; bases not matched to a gene: 11. The CDR3 is 15 amino acids. Germline CDR1 and CDR2: SGHTA and FQGTGA. The CDR3 spells CASSPRLARSNEQFF. The CDR3 DNA follows: TGTGCCAGCAGCCCCCGACTAGCCCGCTCGAATGAGCAGTTCTTC.

The CDR3 protein is CASSLIPNHPGGGEQYF. The CDR3 DNA follows: TGTGCCAGCAGCTTAATCCCCAACCACCCCGGAGGGGGAGAGCAGTACTTC. This chain links TRBV7-8 with TRBJ2-7, with D possibly being TRBD1 or TRBD2 (6 bases each). CDR3 length equals 17 residues. V dropped 2 bases and J dropped 7 bases, with 24 bases sitting between them. Per germline, CDR1 SGHVS and CDR2 FQNEAQ.

The sample holds many counts of this clonotype. V and J are TRBV27 and TRBJ2-2, with 9 bases that match TRBD1. CDR3 length: 14 amino acids. Unmatched junction bases numbered 6, after V lost 7 bases and J lost 6 bases. Germline CDR1 reads MNHEY; CDR2 reads SMNVEV (reference sequence). The CDR3 reads CASTLRQGAGELFF. The CDR3 DNA reads TGTGCCAGCACCCTCCGACAGGGGGCCGGGGAGCTGTTTTTT.

The chain has TRBV6-2 or TRBV6-3 and TRBJ1-4; 7 positions match TRBD1. Losses at the gene ends were 10 bases for V and 6 bases for J; bases not matched to a gene: 14. Germline CDR1 and CDR2: MNHEY and SVGEGT. The CDR3 totals 15 residues. CDR3 residues: CATKRPTGTDEKLFF. The CDR3 DNA reads as TGTGCCACCAAACGACCCACCGGGACAGATGAAAAACTGTTTTTT.